These 30 T cell receptor beta chains were all obtained from the same sample, sequenced in a study of regulatory T cells in long-lasting Graves disease. The sample's time point: newly diagnosed GD, antithyroid drugs for less than 3 months. Isolated PBMC RNA provided the starting material for the TCR library. According to the study, TCR beta libraries were built with iRepertoire HTBI primers and CDR3-region Arm-PCR. From the multiplex PCR reads, TCRdb called clonotypes with MiXCR, one entry per CDR3 protein. The sample contains approximately 350,000 distinct CDR3 sequences, 15% to 20% of which appear only once. The same data also went into a second study, on T cells in Graves' hyperthyroidism and ophthalmopathy.

The sample in question was peripheral blood mononuclear cells (PBMCs), obtained at new diagnosis, from a patient treated with antithyroid drugs. The receptors stem from a woman younger than 30 with Graves disease.

This clonotype was recorded many times. J is TRBJ1-5 and V is TRBV2; tentatively, D is TRBD1 (6 bases). The CDR3 is 14 amino acids. V lost 7 bases and J 7 bases, leaving 17 bases between the germline ends. Germline-derived CDR1 and CDR2 are SNHLY and FYNNEI. CDR3 nucleotides: TGTGCCAGCAACGGAGATACAGGGTTACAGCCCCAGCATTTT. Protein product: CASNGDTGLQPQHF.

At least ten counts were recorded for this clonotype. The chain couples TRBV12-3 or TRBV12-4 to TRBJ2-3; TRBD1 agrees at 8 bases. The CDR3 loop spans 16 amino acids. The trim removed 3 bases at V and 4 bases at J, leaving 9 bases unmatched. CDR3 sequence: CASSFPSGQGADTQYF. In DNA, the CDR3 is TGTGCCAGCAGTTTCCCTTCAGGACAGGGTGCAGATACGCAGTATTTT.

This clonotype occurred many times. The gene calls are TRBV7-8 and TRBJ2-1; 9 nucleotides line up with TRBD2. The CDR3 extends over 17 amino acids. Germline V CDR1 and CDR2: SGHVS, FQNEAQ. Trimming at V came to 0 bases and at J to 3 bases, leaving 6 bases not matched to a gene. The CDR3 here is CASSLAAGGQIYNEQFF. The CDR3 region has the DNA TGTGCCAGCAGCTTAGCGGCGGGGGGGCAAATCTACAATGAGCAGTTCTTC.

This clonotype was observed many times. The V and J genes are TRBV11-2 and TRBJ2-7, with 10 bases aligning to TRBD1. With V trimmed by 5 bases and J by 1 base, 5 bases remained unmatched. Germline V gives CDR1 SGHAT, CDR2 FQNNGV. The CDR3 loop spans 15 amino acids. The CDR3 coding sequence is TGTGCCAGCAGCATACCGGGACAGGGGTCCTACGAGCAGTACTTC. Its protein product is CASSIPGQGSYEQYF.

The chain recombines TRBV19 with TRBJ1-5, with no clear D. Germline V gene sequence: CDR1 LNHDA, CDR2 SQIVND (reference sequence). Between the trimmed V and J ends, which lost 3 bases and 2 bases, there was a span of 11 bases. The CDR3 is 15 amino acids. The CDR3 region has the DNA TGTGCCAGTAGTATCTCTTCCGGTGGCAATCAGCCCCAGCATTTT. Its translation is CASSISSGGNQPQHF.

This clonotype was seen at least ten times. The chain carries TRBV9 and TRBJ2-1; no reliable D call. V gave up 0 bases and J gave up 5 bases, with 6 bases separating them. The CDR3 runs to 13 residues. Germline V gene lookup returns CDR1 SGDLS and CDR2 YYNGEE. The DNA of the CDR3 is TGTGCCAGCAGCGTAGGAACTAACAATGAGCAGTTCTTC. As protein: CASSVGTNNEQFF.

This chain joins TRBV5-5 and TRBJ1-1; D not resolved. V was clipped by 1 base and J by 0 bases, with 13 bases between them. CDR3 length equals 16 residues. Germline CDR1 is SGHKS and CDR2 is YYEKEE (reference sequence). The CDR3 loop reads CASSLFRRHLNTEAFF. For the CDR3, the DNA is TGTGCCAGCAGCTTGTTTAGGCGGCACTTGAACACTGAAGCTTTCTTT. Based on the CDR3 plus reference TRBV5-5 and TRBJ1-1, the full variable domain is DAGVTQSPTHLIKTRGQQVTLRCSPISGHKSVSWYQQVLGQGPQFIFQYYEKEERGRGNFPDRFSARQFPNYSSELNVNALLLGDSALYLCASSLFRRHLNTEAFFGQGTRLTVV.

The V and J genes are TRBV27 and TRBJ2-1; maybe TRBD2 (6 bases). The CDR3 has 16 amino acids. Trimming removed 8 bases at V and 0 bases at J, with 17 bases between. Germline lookup yields CDR1 MNHEY and CDR2 SMNVEV (reference sequence). The CDR3 region has the DNA TGTGCCAGCCTGTCCTCGCGGGATAGCTCCTACAATGAGCAGTTCTTC. It yields the protein CASLSSRDSSYNEQFF.

This clonotype was seen repeatedly, ten times or more. The rearrangement uses TRBV13 and TRBJ2-7; D call uncertain. CDR1 and CDR2 from the germline V gene are PRHDT and FYEKMQ (reference sequence). Trimming stripped 4 bases from V and 1 base from J, with 11 bases between. The CDR3 consists of 14 residues. The CDR3 loop reads CASSSNSESYEQYF. CDR3 in DNA: TGTGCCAGCAGCTCAAACTCCGAGTCCTACGAGCAGTACTTC.

This clonotype was counted many times. V and J are TRBV5-1 and TRBJ2-2; a weak D match, TRBD2 (7 bases). Trimming pared 0 bases from V and 7 bases from J, leaving 13 bases between. Germline lookup yields CDR1 SGHRS and CDR2 YFSETQ. The CDR3 sequence is 15 residues long. The CDR3 coding sequence is TGCGCCAGCAGCTTGGCCGGGGGGCAGAACGGGGAGCTGTTTTTT. This translates into CASSLAGGQNGELFF.

Comments on this clonotype: This likely reflects a read error, since a far larger clone is one base away. The rearrangement uses TRBV6-9 and TRBJ1-1; D is perhaps TRBD1 (5 bases). V lost 3 bases to trimming and J lost 4 bases, with 12 bases between them. Per the germline V gene, CDR1 is MNHGY and CDR2 is SVAAGI. This CDR3 has 14 amino acids. This chain's CDR3 is CASSYGGEATEAFF. As DNA, the CDR3 is TGTGCCAGCAGTTACGGGGGGGAGGCCACTGAAGCTTTCTTT.

Note on this clonotype: A far larger clone is only one base removed, so a read error is likely. The chain combines TRBV6-2 or TRBV6-3 with TRBJ2-7, with D unclear. Germline CDR1 reads MNHEY; CDR2 reads SVGEGT. The CDR3 has 14 residues. V lost 5 bases to trimming and J lost 3 bases, with 14 bases between them. CDR3 sequence (DNA): TGTGCCAGCAGTGAGTCACGGCAGAACTACGAGCAGTACTTC. Translation: CASSESRQNYEQYF.

This clonotype was seen ten or more times. This chain uses TRBV5-1 with TRBJ2-7; D gene uncertain. The CDR3 is made up of 15 amino acids. Germline V gene lookup returns CDR1 SGHRS and CDR2 YFSETQ. The ends were cut back, 0 bases at V and 4 bases at J, with 14 bases in the middle. Here the CDR3 reads CASSLVGVRGYEQYF. In DNA, the CDR3 is TGCGCCAGCAGCTTGGTCGGTGTCCGTGGATACGAGCAGTACTTC.

This clonotype has a handful of counts. This clone may be a read error of a much larger clone one base away. This chain joins TRBV5-1 and TRBJ2-1; D remains ambiguous. This CDR3 is 14 amino acids long. Germline CDR1 is SGHRS and CDR2 is YFSETQ. In DNA form, the CDR3 reads TGCGCCAGCAGCTTGGTGGGCTGGGTGGACGAGCGGTTCTTC. This gives the protein CASSLVGWVDERFF.

This clonotype was picked up many times. This chain connects TRBV2 to TRBJ1-2; 8 bases align to TRBD1. Losses at the gene ends were 6 bases for V and 4 bases for J; bases not matched to a gene: 10. Per germline, CDR1 SNHLY and CDR2 FYNNEI. CDR3 length equals 15 residues. The CDR3 spells CASSLSRDRSYGYTF. The DNA for the CDR3 is TGTGCCAGCAGCCTGTCCCGGGACAGGTCCTATGGCTACACCTTC.

This clonotype was recorded at least ten times. V usage is TRBV5-1 and J usage is TRBJ2-3, with 10 bases fitting TRBD2. CDR3 length: 18 residues. Germline CDR1 is SGHRS and CDR2 is YFSETQ. The junction had 7 bases not matched to a gene; V was cut back by 0 bases and J by 0 bases. CDR3 DNA sequence: TGCGCCAGCAGCTTGGGTAGCGGGGGGTCCCCTAGCACAGATACGCAGTATTTT. It is translated as CASSLGSGGSPSTDTQYF.

About this clonotype itself: A read error may explain this, as a much larger clone is one base away. This rearrangement joins TRBV2 to TRBJ2-5; D not resolved. Germline V gene sequence: CDR1 SNHLY, CDR2 FYNNEI. This CDR3 comprises 12 residues. Here the CDR3 reads CACSSDGETQYF. DNA for the CDR3: TGTGCCTGCAGCTCCGACGGGGAGACCCAGTACTTC.

This chain uses TRBV6-1 with TRBJ2-1, with a weak D call TRBD1 (6 bases). With 3 bases removed from V and 7 bases from J, the gap between germline ends came to 16 bases. Germline CDR1 and CDR2: MNHNS and SASEGT. This CDR3 spans 15 amino acids. CDR3 bases: TGTGCCAGCAGTGATCGACAGGATCAGGGGAATGAGCAGTTCTTC. It encodes CASSDRQDQGNEQFF.

This clonotype was detected a few times. This sequence joins TRBV14 and TRBJ2-2; D gene uncertain. The germline V gene has CDR1 SGHDN and CDR2 FVKESK. V lost 4 bases to trimming and J lost 1 base, with 7 bases between them. The CDR3 has 14 amino acids. CDR3 residues: CASSRARNTGELFF. CDR3 nucleotides: TGTGCCAGCAGCCGGGCCCGGAACACCGGGGAGCTGTTTTTT. Full variable domain (missing parts from reference TRBV14 and TRBJ2-2): EAGVTQFPSHSVIEKGQTVTLRCDPISGHDNLYWYRRVMGKEIKFLLHFVKESKQDESGMPNNRFLAERTGGTYSTLKVQPAELEDSGVYFCASSRARNTGELFFGEGSRLTVL.

With regard to this clonotype: This may arise from a read error, as a much more abundant clone is one base away. This rearrangement joins TRBV28 to TRBJ2-1; possibly TRBD1 for D (5 bases). The J call may be mistaken, given a closer DNA end match to TRBJ2-5. The CDR3 runs 13 residues. CDR1 MDHEN and CDR2 SYDVKM come from the germline V gene. The CDR3: CAGTDRLEETQYF. The CDR3 DNA reads as TGTGCCGGCACCGACAGACTGGAAGAGACCCAGTACTTC.

This clonotype has more than one count but fewer than ten. The chain recombines TRBV7-9 with TRBJ2-2; the match to TRBD1 covers 9 bases. Germline V gives CDR1 SEHNR, CDR2 FQNEAQ (reference sequence). The V segment lost 5 bases and the J segment 5 bases; nucleotides outside the gene matches: 9. CDR3 length equals 16 residues. CDR3 DNA: TGTGCCAGCAGCCCGCCGGGACAGGGAGGAACCGGGGAGCTGTTTTTT. It codes for CASSPPGQGGTGELFF.

Comments on this clonotype: A far larger clone is only one base removed, so a read error is likely. This sequence joins TRBV11-2 and TRBJ2-5; the match to TRBD1 covers 8 bases. The germline V gene encodes CDR1 SGHAT and CDR2 FQNNGV. The CDR3 is 12 residues long. The CDR3 DNA reads as TGTGCCAGCAGCTTAGGAGGACAGGGAGAGTTCTTC. Protein sequence: CASSLGGQGEFF.

This CDR3 is CASSGAGEGYSQPQHF. CDR3 bases: TGTGCCAGCAGTGGAGCCGGGGAGGGTTACAGTCAGCCCCAGCATTTT. The chain employs TRBV2 and TRBJ1-5; no clear D. CDR3 length: 16 amino acids. CDR1 is SNHLY, CDR2 FYNNEI, per germline. V gave up 4 bases and J gave up 6 bases, with 19 bases separating them.

This clonotype was seen ten or more times. J is TRBJ2-1 and V is TRBV20-1, with TRBD2 matching over 11 bases. Germline V gives CDR1 DFQATT, CDR2 SNEGSKA (reference sequence). Germline trimming cut 3 bases from V and 0 bases from J; bases unmatched to any gene: 19. The CDR3 covers 21 residues. The CDR3 bases are TGCAGTGCTAGCCCGGGGGGCGGTAGCGGGAGGGTTTGGAGCTCCTACAATGAGCAGTTCTTC. Amino acids: CSASPGGGSGRVWSSYNEQFF.

In this sample, this clonotype turned up many times. This sequence joins TRBV2 and TRBJ1-2; 11 bases fit TRBD1. CDR3 length: 14 residues. In germline, CDR1 is SNHLY, CDR2 FYNNEI. Trimming at V came to 8 bases and at J to 3 bases, leaving 5 bases not matched to a gene. CDR3 sequence: CASERTGGYYGYTF. The CDR3 bases are TGTGCCAGCGAACGGACAGGGGGCTACTATGGCTACACCTTC.

The table lists this clonotype with many counts. This sequence joins TRBV7-2 and TRBJ2-1; TRBD2 matches 8 bases. Per germline, CDR1 SGHTA and CDR2 FQGNSA. The CDR3 runs to 15 residues. The V gene end was trimmed by 1 base and the J gene end by 8 bases; junction bases not matched to a gene: 7. The CDR3 region has the DNA TGTGCCAGCAGCTTAGTCGGGGGGGCCTTGGATGAGCAGTTCTTC. Translated: CASSLVGGALDEQFF. Complete variable domain (other parts from reference TRBV7-2 and TRBJ2-1): GAGVSQSPSNKVTEKGKDVELRCDPISGHTALYWYRQSLGQGLEFLIYFQGNSAPDKSGLPSDRFSAERTGGSVSTLTIQRTQQEDSAVYLCASSLVGGALDEQFFGPGTRLTVL.

Ten or more counts support this clonotype. The chain employs TRBV5-5 and TRBJ1-5; unclear D gene. The germline V and J ends were trimmed by 4 bases and 1 base, with 9 bases remaining between them. The germline gives CDR1 SGHKS, CDR2 YYEKEE (reference sequence). This CDR3 is 14 amino acids long. CDR3 in DNA: TGTGCCAGCAGCGATGTCAGGAGCAATCAGCCCCAGCATTTT. Translating it yields CASSDVRSNQPQHF.

This clonotype was counted many times. The V call is TRBV12-3 or TRBV12-4, the J call TRBJ1-5, with unresolved D. The CDR3 is 15 residues long. V lost 3 bases to trimming and J lost 4 bases, with 13 bases between them. CDR3 nucleotide sequence: TGTGCCAGCAGTTTCCGAAGGGCCCCAAATCAGCCCCAGCATTTT. Amino acid sequence: CASSFRRAPNQPQHF.

This clonotype was seen many times. J is TRBJ1-1 and V is TRBV12-3 or TRBV12-4; D not resolved. V was pared by 6 bases and J by 1 base, with 18 bases between. The CDR3 loop spans 16 amino acids. The CDR3 nucleotides read TGTGCCAGCAGCTATCCGGCGAGCGAGACGAACACTGAAGCTTTCTTT. It specifies CASSYPASETNTEAFF.

The CDR3 DNA reads as TGTGCCAGCAGTTCTAGCGGGGGGGCCCTCGACAATGAGCAGTTCTTC. It specifies CASSSSGGALDNEQFF. This sequence joins TRBV28 and TRBJ2-1; 12 positions agree with TRBD2. The CDR3 consists of 16 residues. V dropped 4 bases and J dropped 5; count of bases not matched to a gene: 6. Germline assignment: CDR1 MDHEN and CDR2 SYDVKM.